The rows below give T cell receptor beta chains drawn from one sample of a study of memory CD4+ T cells and cytomegalovirus serostatus. Measured with immunoSEQ multiplex PCR; TCRdb has only the in-frame clones, and not every one. The sample consists of some 54,000 clones, about 83% of them appearing once. Sequenced sample: memory CD4+ T cells from blood. The receptors come from an adult in good health and CMV-seropositive. The CDR3 runs from the conserved cysteine through the conserved F or W. A D gene is named only where the DNA matches it firmly. Clone size is not always given. Where it is, it says once, few, many or a class for expanded clones.

j_gene: TRBJ2-5; v_gene: TRBV7-2; abundance: -; d_gene: TRBD2; CDR3aa: CASSPGPSGGTQYF; CDR3nt: TGTGCCAGCAGCCCCGGGCCCAGCGGGGGGACCCAGTACTTC
j_gene: TRBJ2-7; v_gene: TRBV28; abundance: -; d_gene: -; CDR3aa: CASSLPPSSPGTYEQYF; CDR3nt: TGTGCCAGCAGTTTACCGCCCTCTAGTCCCGGGACTTACGAGCAGTACTTC
j_gene: TRBJ1-1; v_gene: TRBV18; abundance: -; d_gene: -; CDR3aa: CASSPPGRGSTEAFF; CDR3nt: TGTGCCAGCTCACCTCCGGGACGTGGGAGCACTGAAGCTTTCTTT
j_gene: TRBJ1-2; v_gene: TRBV28; abundance: -; d_gene: -; CDR3aa: CASSFQGNYGYTF; CDR3nt: TGTGCCAGCAGTTTCCAGGGAAACTATGGCTACACCTTC
j_gene: TRBJ2-5; v_gene: TRBV30; abundance: -; d_gene: TRBD2; CDR3aa: CAWSGTLAGGETQYF; CDR3nt: TGTGCCTGGAGTGGGACTTTGGCGGGAGGGGAGACCCAGTACTTC
j_gene: TRBJ1-5; v_gene: TRBV28; abundance: -; d_gene: -; CDR3aa: CASSPHKGISQPQHF; CDR3nt: TGTGCCAGCAGTCCACATAAGGGGATTAGTCAGCCCCAGCATTTT
j_gene: TRBJ1-1; v_gene: TRBV5-4; abundance: -; d_gene: TRBD1; CDR3aa: CASSRDREGEAFF; CDR3nt: TGTGCCAGCAGCCGGGACAGGGAGGGTGAAGCTTTCTTT
j_gene: TRBJ1-2; v_gene: TRBV13; abundance: -; d_gene: TRBD1; CDR3aa: CASSLGQGEDGYTF; CDR3nt: TGTGCCAGCAGCTTGGGACAGGGAGAGGATGGCTACACCTTC
j_gene: TRBJ1-2; v_gene: TRBV7-2; abundance: -; d_gene: -; CDR3aa: CASSLGLLQNYGYTF; CDR3nt: TGTGCCAGCAGCTTAGGACTTCTTCAGAACTATGGCTACACCTTC
j_gene: TRBJ1-6; v_gene: TRBV2; abundance: few; d_gene: -; CDR3aa: CASTRTNHSPLHF; CDR3nt: TGTGCCAGCACCCGGACAAATCATTCACCCCTCCACTTT
j_gene: TRBJ2-1; v_gene: TRBV11-2; abundance: -; d_gene: TRBD2; CDR3aa: CASSLAGDPYNEQFF; CDR3nt: TGTGCCAGCAGCTTGGCGGGAGACCCCTACAATGAGCAGTTCTTC
j_gene: TRBJ2-1; v_gene: TRBV7-2; abundance: few; d_gene: TRBD2; CDR3aa: CASSLIAGYNEQFF; CDR3nt: TGTGCCAGCAGCCTTATAGCGGGGTACAATGAGCAGTTCTTC
j_gene: TRBJ2-7; v_gene: TRBV6-1; abundance: once; d_gene: TRBD1; CDR3aa: CASRGTGTGAYEQYF; CDR3nt: TGTGCCAGCAGGGGGACCGGGACAGGGGCTTACGAGCAGTACTTC
j_gene: TRBJ2-1; v_gene: TRBV28; abundance: -; d_gene: TRBD2; CDR3aa: CASSLLAGDPQQFF; CDR3nt: TGTGCCAGCAGTTTGTTAGCGGGAGATCCCCAGCAGTTCTTC
j_gene: TRBJ1-1; v_gene: TRBV7-8; abundance: -; d_gene: TRBD1; CDR3aa: CASAYPTGQLNTEAFF; CDR3nt: TGTGCCAGCGCTTACCCCACGGGACAGCTGAACACTGAAGCTTTCTTT
j_gene: TRBJ1-2; v_gene: TRBV27; abundance: -; d_gene: TRBD1; CDR3aa: CASSLSGTGLGYTF; CDR3nt: TGTGCCAGCAGTTTATCAGGGACAGGGCTTGGCTACACCTTC
j_gene: TRBJ1-5; v_gene: TRBV28; abundance: -; d_gene: -; CDR3aa: CASSFSGEGNQPQHF; CDR3nt: TGTGCCAGCAGTTTTTCCGGGGAAGGCAATCAGCCCCAGCATTTT
j_gene: TRBJ1-1; v_gene: TRBV5-1; abundance: few; d_gene: -; CDR3aa: CASSLTDRSNTEAFF; CDR3nt: TGCGCCAGCAGCTTAACGGACCGCTCGAACACTGAAGCTTTCTTT
j_gene: TRBJ1-1; v_gene: TRBV7-9; abundance: -; d_gene: -; CDR3aa: CASSLSPGAEAFF; CDR3nt: TGTGCCAGCAGCTTAAGTCCTGGGGCTGAAGCTTTCTTT
j_gene: TRBJ2-3; v_gene: TRBV2; abundance: -; d_gene: TRBD2; CDR3aa: CASSGGRKTDTQYF; CDR3nt: TGTGCCAGCAGCGGCGGGAGAAAAACAGATACGCAGTATTTT
j_gene: TRBJ1-6; v_gene: TRBV7-8; abundance: few; d_gene: -; CDR3aa: CASSFGGPDSPLHF; CDR3nt: TGTGCCAGCAGCTTCGGAGGGCCGGACTCACCCCTCCACTTT
j_gene: TRBJ2-5; v_gene: TRBV4-3; abundance: -; d_gene: TRBD1; CDR3aa: CASSHNRGQETQYF; CDR3nt: TGCGCCAGCAGCCACAACAGGGGTCAAGAGACCCAGTACTTC
j_gene: TRBJ1-1; v_gene: TRBV29-1; abundance: few; d_gene: -; CDR3aa: CSVDGTNTEAFF; CDR3nt: TGCAGCGTTGATGGCACCAACACTGAAGCTTTCTTT
j_gene: TRBJ1-5; v_gene: TRBV6-5; abundance: -; d_gene: TRBD1; CDR3aa: CASSDTGGNQPQHF; CDR3nt: TGTGCCAGCAGCGATACAGGGGGAAATCAGCCCCAGCATTTT
j_gene: TRBJ1-3; v_gene: TRBV7-8; abundance: -; d_gene: -; CDR3aa: CASSLTITSGNTIYF; CDR3nt: TGTGCCAGCAGCCTGACAATTACCTCTGGAAACACCATATATTTT
j_gene: TRBJ1-1; v_gene: TRBV6-6; abundance: -; d_gene: -; CDR3aa: CASSYPTGPKDTEAFF; CDR3nt: TGTGCCAGCAGTTACCCCACAGGGCCCAAGGACACTGAAGCTTTCTTT
j_gene: TRBJ2-5; v_gene: TRBV7-7; abundance: -; d_gene: -; CDR3aa: CASTPTGSVQETQYF; CDR3nt: TGTGCTAGTACCCCTACCGGGAGCGTACAAGAGACCCAGTACTTC
j_gene: TRBJ2-1; v_gene: TRBV5-1; abundance: -; d_gene: -; CDR3aa: CASRGFSVNEQFF; CDR3nt: TGCGCCTCCAGGGGTTTCTCCGTCAATGAGCAGTTCTTC
j_gene: TRBJ2-7; v_gene: TRBV7-9; abundance: -; d_gene: TRBD2; CDR3aa: CASSLGAGGSYEQYF; CDR3nt: TGTGCCAGCAGCTTAGGGGCGGGGGGTTCATACGAGCAGTACTTC
j_gene: TRBJ2-5; v_gene: TRBV18; abundance: -; d_gene: -; CDR3aa: CASSQQGQETQYF; CDR3nt: TGTGCCAGCTCACAACAGGGACAAGAGACCCAGTACTTC
j_gene: TRBJ2-2; v_gene: TRBV7-8; abundance: -; d_gene: TRBD1; CDR3aa: CASSLGDRGTGELFF; CDR3nt: TGTGCCAGCAGCTTAGGAGACAGGGGCACCGGGGAGCTGTTTTTT
j_gene: TRBJ1-4; v_gene: TRBV28; abundance: -; d_gene: -; CDR3aa: CASSGSWPNNEKLFF; CDR3nt: TGTGCCAGCAGCGGGTCCTGGCCAAATAATGAAAAACTGTTTTTT
j_gene: TRBJ1-3; v_gene: TRBV9; abundance: -; d_gene: -; CDR3aa: CASNPGLLSGNTIYF; CDR3nt: TGTGCCAGTAACCCGGGCCTTCTTTCTGGAAACACCATATATTTT
j_gene: TRBJ1-1; v_gene: TRBV7-9; abundance: once; d_gene: TRBD1; CDR3aa: CASSWDRGFNTEAFF; CDR3nt: TGTGCCAGCAGCTGGGACAGGGGCTTTAACACTGAAGCTTTCTTT
j_gene: TRBJ1-1; v_gene: TRBV10-2; abundance: -; d_gene: -; CDR3aa: CASSARGGVTEAFF; CDR3nt: TGCGCCAGCAGTGCTAGGGGGGGGGTCACTGAAGCTTTCTTT
j_gene: TRBJ2-5; v_gene: TRBV7-2; abundance: -; d_gene: -; CDR3aa: CASGWSETQYF; CDR3nt: TGTGCCAGCGGATGGTCGGAGACCCAGTACTTC
j_gene: TRBJ1-6; v_gene: TRBV2; abundance: -; d_gene: TRBD1; CDR3aa: CASSEGGQTNSPLHF; CDR3nt: TGTGCCAGCAGCGAAGGGGGACAGACCAATTCACCCCTCCACTTT
j_gene: TRBJ1-1; v_gene: TRBV18; abundance: -; d_gene: TRBD1; CDR3aa: CASSRGGYGTEAFF; CDR3nt: TGTGCCAGCTCACGAGGGGGCTACGGCACTGAAGCTTTCTTT
j_gene: TRBJ1-6; v_gene: TRBV10-1; abundance: -; d_gene: -; CDR3aa: CASWVFTTYNSPLHF; CDR3nt: TGCGCCAGCTGGGTCTTCACGACCTATAATTCACCCCTCCACTTT
j_gene: TRBJ2-2; v_gene: TRBV9; abundance: -; d_gene: TRBD1; CDR3aa: CASGGQENTGELFF; CDR3nt: TGTGCCAGCGGGGGACAGGAGAACACCGGGGAGCTGTTTTTT